This TCR beta chain was documented in a study of T cell repertoires in cytomegalovirus infection. Study summary: Public signatures in TCR beta pointed to CMV infection and matching HLA type. General study points: Frequencies of public TCR beta families were cumulated, and this identified carriers of CMV plus the relevant HLA. HLA-C-restricted, CMV-specific TCR beta clonotypes were dominant ex vivo.

V was shortened by 7 bases and J by 4 bases, with 11 bases between the two germline ends. The CDR3 runs to 14 residues. Germline loops: CDR1 MNHNY, CDR2 SVGAGI (reference sequence). Turning to this clonotype: The antigen is not known.

TCRdb reprocessed the reads with MiXCR, giving one entry per CDR3 protein. The sample records around 180,000 distinct CDR3 sequences, approximately 20% being singletons. The TCR comes from a human donor in good health (CMV status not recorded). Some clones in this sample may be carry-over from other donors' samples. V usage is TRBV6-6 and J usage is TRBJ1-6, with no clear D. Sequenced input: PBMCs. As DNA, the CDR3 is TGTGCCAGCACCGTCGAGTTTTATAATTCACCCCTCCACTTT. Translation: CASTVEFYNSPLHF.